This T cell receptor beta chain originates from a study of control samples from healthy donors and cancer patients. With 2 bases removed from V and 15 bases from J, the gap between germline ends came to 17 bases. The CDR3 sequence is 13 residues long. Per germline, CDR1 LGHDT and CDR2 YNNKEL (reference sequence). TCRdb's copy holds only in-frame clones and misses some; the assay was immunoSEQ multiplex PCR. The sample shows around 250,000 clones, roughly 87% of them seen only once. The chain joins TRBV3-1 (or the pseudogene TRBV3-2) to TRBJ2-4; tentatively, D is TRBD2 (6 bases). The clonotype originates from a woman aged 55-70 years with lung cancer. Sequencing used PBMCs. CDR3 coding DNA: TGTGCCAGCAGCCAAATCGGCGGGGATAAGCGGTACTTC. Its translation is CASSQIGGDKRYF.